This T cell receptor (beta chain) is from a study of Tregs in tolerant kidney transplant recipients. Study as a whole: Sorting of CD4+CD25+CD127- cells followed approximately three-day belatacept mixed lymphocyte reactions, sometimes with roughly five-day graft donor restimulation. Antibodies separated recipient from donor cells.

From germline, CDR1 is SGDLS and CDR2 YYNGEE. The CDR3 covers 13 residues. V shed 1 base and J shed 4 bases, with 9 bases lying between them. Points from the study as a whole: Activated donor B cell expansion appeared to reveal the most relevant donor-specific TCRbeta repertoire. The small number of patients limits these findings pending further validation.

This clone was observed a single time. No antigen is known for it. TCRdb keeps only in-frame clones here, not all; method: immunoSEQ multiplex PCR. The sample consists of tens of thousands of clones, about 95% of them appearing once. The chain is built from TRBV9 and TRBJ2-7; no firm D call. Sample: Tregs from blood cultured with allogeneic cells. The source is a human donor in good health. CDR3 region: CASSVRPSYEQYF. Written as DNA, the CDR3 is TGTGCCAGCAGCGTAAGGCCTTCGTACGAGCAGTACTTC.